One sample yielded the 16 T cell receptor beta chains listed below, sequenced in a study of blood T cells in healthy people across ages. Primers used in a second PCR of roughly 7 to 11 cycles were a sample-barcoded 5' primer and a J-beta primer mix. Using its own MiXCR run on the 5' RACE reads, TCRdb lists one record per CDR3 protein. The sample lists under 2 million distinct CDR3 sequences; about 35% were seen once. Input material: blood. The receptors derive from a woman in her twenties or thirties in good health.

The chain employs TRBV2 and TRBJ2-7, with D perhaps TRBD1 or TRBD2 (6 bases each). Trimming cost V 6 bases and J 3 bases, with 15 bases left between them. CDR1 and CDR2 (germline): SNHLY, FYNNEI. The CDR3 loop spans 14 amino acids. This chain's CDR3 is CASSGGTNYYEQYF. The DNA of the CDR3 is TGTGCCAGCAGCGGCGGGACAAATTACTACGAGCAGTACTTC.

The genes are TRBV5-1 and TRBJ2-7; TRBD1 aligns across 7 bases. With V trimmed by 0 bases and J by 0 bases, 6 bases remained unmatched. Germline lookup yields CDR1 SGHRS and CDR2 YFSETQ. This CDR3 comprises 16 residues. The CDR3 here is CASSLETDRSSYEQYF. The CDR3 DNA sequence: TGCGCCAGCAGCTTGGAGACGGACAGGAGCTCCTACGAGCAGTACTTC.

The V call is TRBV19, the J call TRBJ2-5; D unclear. Trimming stripped 5 bases from V and 5 bases from J, with 15 bases between. The CDR3 runs to 14 residues. Germline V gene lookup returns CDR1 LNHDA and CDR2 SQIVND (reference sequence). CDR3: CASSLSAWKETQYF. The DNA for the CDR3 is TGTGCCAGTAGTTTGTCCGCCTGGAAGGAGACCCAGTACTTC.

This clonotype was recorded at least ten times. The J gene is TRBJ2-1, the V gene TRBV7-3, with D possibly TRBD1 on 7 matching bases. The CDR3 covers 15 residues. Germline V gene sequence: CDR1 SGHTA, CDR2 FQGTGA. With 5 bases removed from V and 4 bases from J, the gap between germline ends came to 15 bases. In DNA form, the CDR3 reads TGTGCCAGCAGCCCCCTTTCAGGGGGGTACAATGAGCAGTTCTTC. This gives the protein CASSPLSGGYNEQFF.

A word on this clonotype: Its ends do not fully match the called genes, so a read error is possible. This chain joins TRBV25-1 and TRBJ2-7; the match to TRBD2 covers 8 bases. Germline V lookup: CDR1 MGHDK, CDR2 SYGVNS. The CDR3 is 15 amino acids. The CDR3 region has the DNA TGTGTCAGCACCCCTAGCGGGCGGAGCTCCTACGAGCAGTACTTC. This gives the protein CVSTPSGRSSYEQYF.

This chain uses TRBV29-1 with TRBJ1-2; D remains unclear. Per germline, CDR1 SQVTM and CDR2 ANQGSEA. The CDR3 is made up of 13 amino acids. Trimming shortened V by 3 bases and J by 7 bases, and 15 bases separated the two germline ends. CDR3 amino acids: CSVEYLAARGYTF. The CDR3 coding sequence is TGCAGCGTTGAGTATTTGGCAGCACGTGGCTACACCTTC.

The chain links TRBV20-1 to TRBJ1-3; tentative D call: TRBD1 (6 bases). Germline CDR1 DFQATT, CDR2 SNEGSKA (reference sequence). V gave up 5 bases and J gave up 0 bases, with 11 bases separating them. The CDR3 consists of 14 residues. CDR3 DNA sequence: TGCAGTGCTTACGACAGGTTCTCTGGAAACACCATATATTTT. Amino acid sequence: CSAYDRFSGNTIYF.

This chain joins TRBV29-1 and TRBJ1-5; D possibly corresponds to TRBD1 (6 bases). Trimming left V 4 bases short and J 6 bases short, with 13 bases between. The length of the CDR3 is 13 residues. Germline CDR1 and CDR2: SQVTM and ANQGSEA. The CDR3 spells CSVGQGFGQPQHF. DNA for the CDR3: TGCAGCGTTGGGCAGGGGTTCGGTCAGCCCCAGCATTTT. The variable domain in full, with the rest retrieved from reference TRBV29-1 and TRBJ1-5, is SAVISQKPSRDICQRGTSLTIQCQVDSQVTMMFWYRQQPGQSLTLIATANQGSEATYESGFVIDKFPISRPNLTFSTLTVSNMSPEDSSIYLCSVGQGFGQPQHFGDGTRLSIL.

This clonotype was seen repeatedly, ten times or more. J is TRBJ2-5 and V is TRBV29-1; possibly TRBD2 for D (5 bases). There are 14 residues in the CDR3. The germline V gene encodes CDR1 SQVTM and CDR2 ANQGSEA. V shed 7 bases and J shed 1 base, with 16 bases lying between them. The CDR3 reads CSAEGTRVQETQYF. The CDR3, as DNA: TGCAGCGCGGAAGGCACGAGGGTCCAAGAGACCCAGTACTTC.

This clonotype was detected many times. The chain employs TRBV5-6 and TRBJ2-1; possible D gene TRBD2, 6 bases. The CDR3 spans 14 residues. V dropped 0 bases and J dropped 9 bases, with 13 bases sitting between them. Germline V gene data show CDR1 as SGHDT and CDR2 as YYEEEE. The CDR3 region has the DNA TGTGCCAGCAGCTTGGCCGGAGGGGCTGGTGAGCAGTTCTTC. Amino acid sequence: CASSLAGGAGEQFF. The variable domain in full, with the rest retrieved from reference TRBV5-6 and TRBJ2-1, is DAGVTQSPTHLIKTRGQQVTLRCSPKSGHDTVSWYQQALGQGPQFIFQYYEEEERQRGNFPDRFSGHQFPNYSSELNVNALLLGDSALYLCASSLAGGAGEQFFGPGTRLTVL.

There are a few counts of this clonotype. The genes are TRBV4-1 and TRBJ2-7, with 7 bases aligning to TRBD2. Germline CDR1 reads MGHRA; CDR2 reads YSYEKL. This CDR3 region has 16 residues. The junction had 8 bases not matched to a gene; V was cut back by 2 bases and J by 1 base. As DNA, the CDR3 is TGCGCCAGCAGCCAACCTGAGACTAGCAATTCCTACGAGCAGTACTTC. Amino acid sequence: CASSQPETSNSYEQYF.

The V gene is TRBV20-1, the J gene TRBJ2-3, with 7 bases matching TRBD1. Germline V gene sequence: CDR1 DFQATT, CDR2 SNEGSKA (reference sequence). With V trimmed by 0 bases and J by 2 bases, 5 bases remained unmatched. The CDR3 totals 15 residues. The CDR3 spells CSARELGQNTDTQYF. The CDR3 bases are TGCAGTGCTAGAGAATTGGGACAGAACACAGATACGCAGTATTTT.

The chain recombines TRBV28 with TRBJ1-5; possible D gene TRBD1, 6 bases. This CDR3 region has 15 residues. The germline V gene has CDR1 MDHEN and CDR2 SYDVKM. V dropped 7 bases and J dropped 5 bases, with 18 bases sitting between them. The chain's CDR3 is CASTSGAKGHQPQHF. The CDR3 DNA reads TGTGCCAGCACATCAGGGGCGAAGGGTCATCAGCCCCAGCATTTT. The variable domain in full, completed from reference TRBV28 and TRBJ1-5, reads DVKVTQSSRYLVKRTGEKVFLECVQDMDHENMFWYRQDPGLGLRLIYFSYDVKMKEKGDIPEGYSVSREKKERFSLILESASTNQTSMYLCASTSGAKGHQPQHFGDGTRLSIL.

This clonotype has just one count. A much larger clone is a single base away; this may be a read error. This rearrangement joins TRBV7-9 to TRBJ2-3; tentatively, D is TRBD2 (6 bases). This CDR3 is 15 amino acids long. Germline CDR1 reads SEHNR; CDR2 reads FQNEAQ (reference sequence). The DNA of the CDR3 is TGTGCCAGCAGCCTACAAGGAACTAGCACAGATACGCGGTATTTT. Amino acids: CASSLQGTSTDTRYF.

Only a few counts were recorded for this clonotype. This chain uses TRBV7-2 with TRBJ1-2; D may be TRBD1 (5 bases). The CDR3 covers 15 residues. V was pared by 7 bases and J by 4 bases, with 19 bases between. From germline, CDR1 is SGHTA and CDR2 FQGNSA. The DNA for the CDR3 is TGTGCCAGCACACCAGACGGGGGTAACTTCTATGGCTACACCTTC. This gives the protein CASTPDGGNFYGYTF. The complete variable domain, with remaining parts taken from reference TRBV7-2 and TRBJ1-2, reads GAGVSQSPSNKVTEKGKDVELRCDPISGHTALYWYRQSLGQGLEFLIYFQGNSAPDKSGLPSDRFSAERTGGSVSTLTIQRTQQEDSAVYLCASTPDGGNFYGYTFGSGTRLTVV.

This chain joins TRBV7-3 and TRBJ2-3; D remains ambiguous. The CDR3 is 16 residues long. V was pared by 5 bases and J by 0 bases, with 15 bases between. Looked up from germline, CDR1 is SGHTA and CDR2 is FQGTGA. The CDR3: CASSILDNPSTDTQYF. For the CDR3, the DNA is TGTGCCAGCAGCATCCTCGACAACCCCAGCACAGATACGCAGTATTTT.